This TCR beta chain was captured by sequencing in a study of identifying expanded T cells in peripheral blood. Overall study results and limits: Across healthy donors, higher total template counts meant significantly greater approximately two-week count variance.

No infections or other immune events were documented during collection. The table came from immunoSEQ multiplex PCR; TCRdb's copy has only in-frame clones and leaves some out. The table lists 85,000 to 120,000 clones, 88% of them singletons. A word on this clone: The antigen is unknown.

V shed 7 bases and J shed 7 bases, with 23 bases lying between them. Germline CDR1 and CDR2: LNHDA and SQIVND (reference sequence). This CDR3 contains 16 residues. The V gene is TRBV19, the J gene TRBJ2-1, with D possibly TRBD2 on 6 matching bases. This receptor was taken from a person aged 18-69 years in good health. Specimen: blood. Written as DNA, the CDR3 is TGTGCCAGTACCTACCCGGGAGCAGGGCGTTCAAATGAGCAGTTCTTC. It is translated as CASTYPGAGRSNEQFF.